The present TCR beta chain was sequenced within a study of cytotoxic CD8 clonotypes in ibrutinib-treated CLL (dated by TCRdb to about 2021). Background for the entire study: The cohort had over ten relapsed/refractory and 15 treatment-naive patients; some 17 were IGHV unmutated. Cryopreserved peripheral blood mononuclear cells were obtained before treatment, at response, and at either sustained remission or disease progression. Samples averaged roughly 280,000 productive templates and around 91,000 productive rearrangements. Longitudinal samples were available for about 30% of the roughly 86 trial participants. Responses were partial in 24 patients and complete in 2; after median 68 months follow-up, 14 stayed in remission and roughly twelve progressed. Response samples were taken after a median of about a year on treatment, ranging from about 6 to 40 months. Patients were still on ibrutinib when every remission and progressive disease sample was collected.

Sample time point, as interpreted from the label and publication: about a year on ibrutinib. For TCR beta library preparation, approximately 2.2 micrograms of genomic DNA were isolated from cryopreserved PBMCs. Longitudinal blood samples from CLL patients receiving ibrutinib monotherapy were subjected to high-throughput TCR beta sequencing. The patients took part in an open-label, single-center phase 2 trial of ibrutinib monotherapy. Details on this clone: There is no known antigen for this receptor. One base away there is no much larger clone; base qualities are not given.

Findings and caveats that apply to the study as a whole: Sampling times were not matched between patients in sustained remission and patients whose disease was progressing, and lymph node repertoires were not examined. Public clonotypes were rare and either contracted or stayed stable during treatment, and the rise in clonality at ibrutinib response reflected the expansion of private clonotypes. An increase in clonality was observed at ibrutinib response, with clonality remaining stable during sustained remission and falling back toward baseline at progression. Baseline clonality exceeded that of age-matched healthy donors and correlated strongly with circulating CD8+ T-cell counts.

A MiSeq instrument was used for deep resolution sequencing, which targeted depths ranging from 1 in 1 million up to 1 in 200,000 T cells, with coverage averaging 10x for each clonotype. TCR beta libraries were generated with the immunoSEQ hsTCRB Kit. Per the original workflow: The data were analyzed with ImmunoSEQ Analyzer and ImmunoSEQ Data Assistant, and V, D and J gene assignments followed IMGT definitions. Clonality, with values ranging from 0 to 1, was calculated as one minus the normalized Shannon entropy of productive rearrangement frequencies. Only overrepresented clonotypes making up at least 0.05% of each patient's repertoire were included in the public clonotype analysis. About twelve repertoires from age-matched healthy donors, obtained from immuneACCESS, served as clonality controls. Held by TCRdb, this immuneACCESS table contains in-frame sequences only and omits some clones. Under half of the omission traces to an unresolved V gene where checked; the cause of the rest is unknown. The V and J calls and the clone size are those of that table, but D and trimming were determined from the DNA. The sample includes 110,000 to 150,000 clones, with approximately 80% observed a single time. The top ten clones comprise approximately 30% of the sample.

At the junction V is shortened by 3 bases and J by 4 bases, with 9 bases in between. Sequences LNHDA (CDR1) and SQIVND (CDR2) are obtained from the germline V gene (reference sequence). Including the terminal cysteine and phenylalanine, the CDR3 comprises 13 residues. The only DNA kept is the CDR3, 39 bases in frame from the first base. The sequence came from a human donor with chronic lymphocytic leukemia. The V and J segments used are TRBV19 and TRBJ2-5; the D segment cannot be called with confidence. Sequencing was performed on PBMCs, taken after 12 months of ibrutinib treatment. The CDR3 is CASSINGGETQYF. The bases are TGTGCCAGTAGTATCAACGGCGGAGAGACCCAGTACTTC.